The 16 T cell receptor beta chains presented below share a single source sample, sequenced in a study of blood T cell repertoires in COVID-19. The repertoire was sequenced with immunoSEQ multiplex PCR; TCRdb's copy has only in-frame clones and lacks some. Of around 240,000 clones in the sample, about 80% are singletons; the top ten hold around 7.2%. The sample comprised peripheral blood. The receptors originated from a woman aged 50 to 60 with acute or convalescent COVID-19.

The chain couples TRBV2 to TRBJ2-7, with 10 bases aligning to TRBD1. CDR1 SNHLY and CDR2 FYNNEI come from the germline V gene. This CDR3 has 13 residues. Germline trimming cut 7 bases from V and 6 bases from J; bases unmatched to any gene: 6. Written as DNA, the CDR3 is TGTGCCAGCACCCCCGGGACAGGGGTCGAGCAGTACTTC. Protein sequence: CASTPGTGVEQYF.

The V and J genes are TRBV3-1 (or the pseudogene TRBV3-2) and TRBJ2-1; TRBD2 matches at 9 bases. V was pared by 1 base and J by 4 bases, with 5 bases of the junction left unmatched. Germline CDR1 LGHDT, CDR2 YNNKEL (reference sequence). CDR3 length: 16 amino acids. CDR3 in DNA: TGTGCCAGCAGCCAAGCTGCTAGCGGGGCTTACAATGAGCAGTTCTTC. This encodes CASSQAASGAYNEQFF.

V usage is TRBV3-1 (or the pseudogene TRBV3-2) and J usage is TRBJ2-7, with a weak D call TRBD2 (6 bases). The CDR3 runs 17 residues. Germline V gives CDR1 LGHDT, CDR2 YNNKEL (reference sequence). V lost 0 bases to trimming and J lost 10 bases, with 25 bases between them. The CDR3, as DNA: TGTGCCAGCAGCCAAGACGGAACGGGAGCAGACCTACGAGGACAGTACTTC. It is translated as CASSQDGTGADLRGQYF.

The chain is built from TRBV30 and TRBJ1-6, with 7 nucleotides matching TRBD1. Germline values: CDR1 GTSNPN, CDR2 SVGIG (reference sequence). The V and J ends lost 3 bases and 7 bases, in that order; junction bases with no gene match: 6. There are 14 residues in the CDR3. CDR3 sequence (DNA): TGTGCCTGGAGAGCCACAGGGGAAAATTCACCCCTCCACTTT. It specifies CAWRATGENSPLHF.

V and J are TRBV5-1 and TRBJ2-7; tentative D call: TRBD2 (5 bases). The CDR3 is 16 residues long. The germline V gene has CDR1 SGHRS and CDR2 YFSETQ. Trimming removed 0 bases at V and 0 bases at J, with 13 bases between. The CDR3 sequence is CASSLGSTRSSYEQYF. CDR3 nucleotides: TGCGCCAGCAGCTTGGGTAGCACTAGGAGCTCCTACGAGCAGTACTTC.

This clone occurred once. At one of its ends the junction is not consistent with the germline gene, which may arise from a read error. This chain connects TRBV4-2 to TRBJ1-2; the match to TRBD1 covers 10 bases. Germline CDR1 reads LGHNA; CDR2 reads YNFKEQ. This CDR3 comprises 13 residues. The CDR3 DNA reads TGTGCCAGCAGCCCGGGGACAGGGGTAGGCCACCTCTTC. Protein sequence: CASSPGTGVGHLF.

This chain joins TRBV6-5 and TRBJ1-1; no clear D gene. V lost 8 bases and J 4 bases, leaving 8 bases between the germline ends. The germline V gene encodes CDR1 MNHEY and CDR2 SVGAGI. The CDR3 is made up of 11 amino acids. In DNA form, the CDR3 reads TGTGCCAGCGCCGAGGGCACTGAAGCTTTCTTT. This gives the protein CASAEGTEAFF.

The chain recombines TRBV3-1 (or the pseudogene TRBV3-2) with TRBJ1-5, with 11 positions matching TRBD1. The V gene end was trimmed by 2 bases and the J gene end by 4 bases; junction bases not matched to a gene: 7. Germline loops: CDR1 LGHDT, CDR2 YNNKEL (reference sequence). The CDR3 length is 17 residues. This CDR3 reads CASSQYGTGGGNQPQHF. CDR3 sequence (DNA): TGTGCCAGCAGCCAATACGGGACAGGGGGTGGGAATCAGCCCCAGCATTTT.

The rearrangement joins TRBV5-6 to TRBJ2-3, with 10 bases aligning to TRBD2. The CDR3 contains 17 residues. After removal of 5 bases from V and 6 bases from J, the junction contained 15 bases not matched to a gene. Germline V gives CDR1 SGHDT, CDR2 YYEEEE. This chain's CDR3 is CASRRGMVAGGGDTQYF. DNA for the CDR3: TGTGCCAGCAGACGTGGGATGGTAGCGGGAGGTGGGGATACGCAGTATTTT.

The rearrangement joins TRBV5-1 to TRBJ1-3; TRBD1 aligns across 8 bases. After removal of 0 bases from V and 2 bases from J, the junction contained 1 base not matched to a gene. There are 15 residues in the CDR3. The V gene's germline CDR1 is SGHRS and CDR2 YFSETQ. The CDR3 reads CASSLGQGPGNTIYF. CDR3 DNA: TGCGCCAGCAGCTTGGGACAGGGGCCTGGAAACACCATATATTTT.

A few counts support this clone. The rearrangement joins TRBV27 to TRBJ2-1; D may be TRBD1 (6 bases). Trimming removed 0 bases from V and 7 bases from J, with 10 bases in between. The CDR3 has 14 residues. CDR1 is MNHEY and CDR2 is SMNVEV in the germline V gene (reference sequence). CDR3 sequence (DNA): TGTGCCAGCAGTTTATCATACAGGGCAAATGAGCAGTTCTTC. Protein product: CASSLSYRANEQFF.

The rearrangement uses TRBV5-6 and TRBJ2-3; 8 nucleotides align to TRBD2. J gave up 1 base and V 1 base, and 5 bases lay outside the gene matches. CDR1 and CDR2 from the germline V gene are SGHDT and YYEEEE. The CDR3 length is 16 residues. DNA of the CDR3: TGTGCCAGCAGCTTGACGGGGGGGACACGCACAGATACGCAGTATTTT. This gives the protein CASSLTGGTRTDTQYF.

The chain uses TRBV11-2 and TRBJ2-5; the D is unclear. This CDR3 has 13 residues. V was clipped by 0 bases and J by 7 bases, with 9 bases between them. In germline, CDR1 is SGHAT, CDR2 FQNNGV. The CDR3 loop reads CASSLDQRVTQYF. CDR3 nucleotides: TGTGCCAGCAGCTTAGATCAGCGAGTGACCCAGTACTTC.

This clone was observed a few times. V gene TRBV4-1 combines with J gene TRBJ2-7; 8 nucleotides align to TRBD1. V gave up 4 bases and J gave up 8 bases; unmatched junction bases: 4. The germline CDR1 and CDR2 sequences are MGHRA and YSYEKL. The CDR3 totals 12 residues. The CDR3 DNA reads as TGCGCCAGCAGCCCGGGACAGGCCAAGCAGTACTTC. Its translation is CASSPGQAKQYF.

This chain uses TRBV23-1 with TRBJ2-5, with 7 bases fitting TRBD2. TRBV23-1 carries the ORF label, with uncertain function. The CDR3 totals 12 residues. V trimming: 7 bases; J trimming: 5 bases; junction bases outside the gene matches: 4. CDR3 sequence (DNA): TGCGCCAGCAAAGGCGGGGGTGAGACCCAGTACTTC. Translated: CASKGGGETQYF.

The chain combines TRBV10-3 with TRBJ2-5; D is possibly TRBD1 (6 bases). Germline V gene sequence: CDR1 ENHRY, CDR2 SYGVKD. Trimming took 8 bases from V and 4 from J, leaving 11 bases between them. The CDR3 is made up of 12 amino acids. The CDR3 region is CAIGTGRETQYF. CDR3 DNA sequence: TGTGCCATCGGTACAGGGCGAGAGACCCAGTACTTC.